The TCR beta chain described here comes from a study of CD8 T cells in ankylosing spondylitis. Study-level findings and limits: Prior literature has documented some motif variants in synovial fluid and blood from reactive arthritis. Disease-associated clones were CD8+ and fairly uncommon in peripheral blood. Ankylosing spondylitis blood seemed to carry a telltale TCR beta motif made of under ten highly homologous variants.

Germline assignment: CDR1 LGHNT and CDR2 FRNRAP. The CDR3 contains 13 residues. Concerning this clonotype itself: Antigen: not known. Compared with germline, one end of the junction differs, possibly owing to a read error.

As the method for making TCR beta libraries, quantitative 5'-RACE with molecular barcodes was used. TCRdb re-derived calls from the 5' RACE reads in MiXCR, one entry per CDR3 protein. Of around 280,000 distinct CDR3 sequences detected, about 20% appear once; the ten largest clones hold 7.8%. The chain carries TRBV12-5 and TRBJ1-1; D remains unclear. The sample comprised blood, either unsorted or a sorted T cell fraction (not recorded which). The clonotype was recovered from a male donor with ankylosing spondylitis or in good health (not recorded which). The CDR3 reads CASGSRTDTEAFF. In DNA form, the CDR3 reads TGCGCTAGTGGTTCCCGTACAGACACTGAAGCTTTCTTT.